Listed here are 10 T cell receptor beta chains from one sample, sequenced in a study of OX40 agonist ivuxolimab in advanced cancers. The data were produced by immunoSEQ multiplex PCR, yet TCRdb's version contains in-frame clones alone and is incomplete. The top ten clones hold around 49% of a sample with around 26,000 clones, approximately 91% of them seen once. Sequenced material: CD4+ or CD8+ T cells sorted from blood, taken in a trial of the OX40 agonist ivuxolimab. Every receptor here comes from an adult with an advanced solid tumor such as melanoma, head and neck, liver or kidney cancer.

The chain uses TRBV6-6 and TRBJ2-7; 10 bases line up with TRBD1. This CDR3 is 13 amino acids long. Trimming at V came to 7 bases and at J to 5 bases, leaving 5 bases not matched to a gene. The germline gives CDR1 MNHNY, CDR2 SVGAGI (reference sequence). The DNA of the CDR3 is TGTGCCAGCACTAGGACAGGGGGGGACGAGCAGTACTTC. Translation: CASTRTGGDEQYF.

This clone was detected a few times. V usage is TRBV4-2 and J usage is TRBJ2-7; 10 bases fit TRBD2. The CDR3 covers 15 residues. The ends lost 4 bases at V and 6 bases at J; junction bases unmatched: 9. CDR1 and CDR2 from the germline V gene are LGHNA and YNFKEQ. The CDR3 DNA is TGTGCCAGCAGCCCGACTTCAGCGGGGGGGTCCGAGCAGTACTTC. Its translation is CASSPTSAGGSEQYF.

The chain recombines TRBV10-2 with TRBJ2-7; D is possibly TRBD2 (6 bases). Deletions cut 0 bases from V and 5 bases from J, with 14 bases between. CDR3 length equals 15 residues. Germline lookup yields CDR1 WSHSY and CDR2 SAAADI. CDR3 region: CASSESIAAGDEQYF. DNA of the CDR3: TGCGCCAGCAGTGAGTCGATAGCGGCCGGGGACGAGCAGTACTTC.

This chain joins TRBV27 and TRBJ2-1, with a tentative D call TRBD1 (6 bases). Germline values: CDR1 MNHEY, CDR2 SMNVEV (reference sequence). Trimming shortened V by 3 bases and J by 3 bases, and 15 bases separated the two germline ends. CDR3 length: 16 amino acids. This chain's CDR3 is CASSLLGSGVYNEQFF. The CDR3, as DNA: TGTGCCAGCAGTTTGCTGGGCTCAGGGGTCTACAATGAGCAGTTCTTC.

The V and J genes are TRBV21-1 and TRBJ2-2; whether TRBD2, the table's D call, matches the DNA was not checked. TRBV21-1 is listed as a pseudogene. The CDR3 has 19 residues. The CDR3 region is CASSKAWVAGGKNTGELFF. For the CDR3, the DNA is TGTGCCAGCAGCAAAGCGTGGGTAGCGGGGGGGAAAAACACCGGGGAGCTGTTTTTT.

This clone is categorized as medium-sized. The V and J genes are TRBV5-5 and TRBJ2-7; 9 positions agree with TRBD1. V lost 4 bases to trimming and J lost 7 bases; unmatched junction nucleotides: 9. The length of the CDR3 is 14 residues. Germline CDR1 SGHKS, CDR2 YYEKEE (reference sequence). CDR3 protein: CASSPRDRVGEQYF. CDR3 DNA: TGTGCCAGCAGCCCCCGGGACAGGGTGGGGGAGCAGTACTTC.

DNA for the CDR3: TGTGCCAGCAGCCCTTTCAGCGGGGGGATCACAGATACGCAGTATTTT. It encodes CASSPFSGGITDTQYF. V and J are TRBV7-9 and TRBJ2-3, with TRBD2 identical over 9 bases. Trimming took 5 bases from V and 2 from J; bases not matched to a gene: 8. Germline V gene lookup returns CDR1 SEHNR and CDR2 FQNEAQ (reference sequence). This CDR3 contains 16 residues.

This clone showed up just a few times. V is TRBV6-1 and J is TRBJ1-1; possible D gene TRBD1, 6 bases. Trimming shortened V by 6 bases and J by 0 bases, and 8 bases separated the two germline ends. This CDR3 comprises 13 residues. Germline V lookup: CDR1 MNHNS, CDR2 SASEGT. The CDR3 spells CASSWTVNTEAFF. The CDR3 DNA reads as TGTGCCAGCAGCTGGACAGTGAACACTGAAGCTTTCTTT.

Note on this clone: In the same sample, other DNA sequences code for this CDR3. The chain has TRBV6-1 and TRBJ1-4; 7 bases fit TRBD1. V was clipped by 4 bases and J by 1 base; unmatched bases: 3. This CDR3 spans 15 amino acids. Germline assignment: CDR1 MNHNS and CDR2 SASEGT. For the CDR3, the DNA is TGTGCCAGCAGTGTGCAGGGGGTAACTAATGAAAAACTGTTTTTT. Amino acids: CASSVQGVTNEKLFF.

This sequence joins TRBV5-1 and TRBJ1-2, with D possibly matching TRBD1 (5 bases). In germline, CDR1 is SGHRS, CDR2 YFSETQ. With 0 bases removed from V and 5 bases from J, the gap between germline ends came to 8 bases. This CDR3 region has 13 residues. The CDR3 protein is CASSLETGYGYTF. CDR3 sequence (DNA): TGCGCCAGCAGCTTGGAAACAGGTTATGGCTACACCTTC.